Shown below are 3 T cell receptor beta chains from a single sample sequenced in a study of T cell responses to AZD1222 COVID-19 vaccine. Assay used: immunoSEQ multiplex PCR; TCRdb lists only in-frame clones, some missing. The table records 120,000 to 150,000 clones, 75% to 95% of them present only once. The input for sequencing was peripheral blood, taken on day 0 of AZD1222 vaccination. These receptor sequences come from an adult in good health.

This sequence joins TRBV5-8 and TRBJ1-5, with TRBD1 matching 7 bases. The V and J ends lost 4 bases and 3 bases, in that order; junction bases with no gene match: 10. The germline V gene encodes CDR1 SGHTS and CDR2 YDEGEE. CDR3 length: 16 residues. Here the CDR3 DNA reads TGTGCCAGCAGCCAGGAGACAGGGTACTTCAATCAGCCCCAGCATTTT. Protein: CASSQETGYFNQPQHF.

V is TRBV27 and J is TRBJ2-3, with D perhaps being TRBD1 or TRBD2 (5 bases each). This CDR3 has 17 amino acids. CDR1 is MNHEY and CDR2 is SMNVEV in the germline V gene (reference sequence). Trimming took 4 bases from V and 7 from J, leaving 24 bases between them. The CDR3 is CASSWGGRAPATYTQYF. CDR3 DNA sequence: TGTGCCAGCAGTTGGGGCGGGCGAGCGCCGGCCACTTATACGCAGTATTTT.

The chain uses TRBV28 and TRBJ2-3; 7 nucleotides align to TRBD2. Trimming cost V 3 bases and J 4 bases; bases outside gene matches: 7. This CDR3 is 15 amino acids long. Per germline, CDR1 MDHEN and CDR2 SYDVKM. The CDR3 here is CASSFILGGADTQYF. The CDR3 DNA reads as TGTGCCAGCAGTTTCATTTTGGGGGGGGCAGATACGCAGTATTTT. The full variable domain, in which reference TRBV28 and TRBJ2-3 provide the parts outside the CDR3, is DVKVTQSSRYLVKRTGEKVFLECVQDMDHENMFWYRQDPGLGLRLIYFSYDVKMKEKGDIPEGYSVSREKKERFSLILESASTNQTSMYLCASSFILGGADTQYFGPGTRLTVL.